These 14 T cell receptor beta chains share one sample of origin, sequenced in a study of immune evolution from preneoplasia to lung adenocarcinoma. The method was immunoSEQ multiplex PCR; TCRdb's version includes in-frame clones alone and lacks a portion of them. The table shows more than 12,000 clones, with more than 75% occurring only once. The sequenced sample consisted of FFPE minimally invasive lung adenocarcinoma tissue. Every receptor here comes from a person between 60 and 80 years old with lung adenocarcinoma.

This clone was counted only a few times. The chain couples TRBV28 to TRBJ1-2, with D unresolved. The CDR3 sequence is 12 residues long. Germline V gene sequence: CDR1 MDHEN, CDR2 SYDVKM. Trimming removed 4 bases at V and 9 bases at J, with 12 bases between. This CDR3 reads CASSSPPGRYTF. CDR3 nucleotides: TGTGCCAGCAGTTCACCCCCCGGCCGCTACACCTTC.

V and J are TRBV19 and TRBJ2-2; D is ambiguous. V lost 3 bases and J lost 13, with 9 bases in between. Germline assignment: CDR1 LNHDA and CDR2 SQIVND (reference sequence). The CDR3 sequence is 11 residues long. CDR3 nucleotides: TGTGCCAGTAGTATGACGTACCGGCTGTTTTTT. Translating it yields CASSMTYRLFF.

The V call is TRBV6-5, the J call TRBJ2-1; no reliable D call. CDR1 and CDR2 from the germline V gene are MNHEY and SVGAGI. V dropped 8 bases and J dropped 5 bases, with 10 bases sitting between them. This CDR3 comprises 12 residues. CDR3 bases: TGTGCCAGCCTTTCGGTTAACAATGAGCAGTTCTTC. Its translation is CASLSVNNEQFF.

Points on this clone: At one end, the junction sequence differs from germline, possibly due to a read error. The sample holds other DNA sequences that translate to the same CDR3. The rearrangement uses TRBV7-8 and TRBJ2-2; the D gene is possibly TRBD2 (5 bases). This CDR3 comprises 16 residues. Germline V gene lookup returns CDR1 SGHVS and CDR2 FQNEAQ. For the CDR3, the DNA is TGTGCCAGCACCCTAGGCGGCGGGTCGAACACTGGGGAGCTGTTTTTT. Protein: CASTLGGGSNTGELFF.

The rearrangement joins TRBV7-2 to TRBJ2-3, with TRBD1 as a possible D gene (6 bases). CDR3 length: 16 amino acids. CDR1 SGHTA and CDR2 FQGNSA come from the germline V gene. Trimming left V 2 bases short and J 5 bases short, with 17 bases between. CDR3 region: CASSLKQGSLVDTQYF. CDR3 coding DNA: TGTGCCAGCAGCTTAAAGCAGGGGTCGTTGGTAGATACGCAGTATTTT.

CDR3 bases: TGTGCCAGCAGCCCGCCGGGGAACCAAGAGACCCAGTACTTC. It encodes CASSPPGNQETQYF. The genes are TRBV7-9 and TRBJ2-5; D possibly corresponds to TRBD2 (5 bases). Between the trimmed V and J ends, which lost 5 bases and 0 bases, there was a span of 10 bases. Germline V gene lookup returns CDR1 SEHNR and CDR2 FQNEAQ (reference sequence). The CDR3 runs 14 residues.

V and J are TRBV5-1 and TRBJ2-1; 7 nucleotides align to TRBD2. J gave up 6 bases and V 1 base, and 7 bases lay outside the gene matches. CDR1 is SGHRS, CDR2 YFSETQ, per germline. This CDR3 region has 15 residues. The CDR3 sequence: CASSLMASGLNEQFF. The CDR3, as DNA: TGCGCCAGCAGCTTGATGGCTAGCGGACTCAATGAGCAGTTCTTC.

The J gene is TRBJ1-1, the V gene TRBV4-3; D is unclear. Trimming pared 3 bases from V and 0 bases from J, leaving 14 bases between. The CDR3 is made up of 16 amino acids. CDR1 is LGHNA and CDR2 is YSLEER in the germline V gene. CDR3 nucleotide sequence: TGCGCCAGCAGCCATTCCTGGGTCGCGGTGAACACTGAAGCTTTCTTT. It is translated as CASSHSWVAVNTEAFF.

The chain recombines TRBV7-9 with TRBJ2-7, with TRBD1 matching 10 bases. From germline, CDR1 is SEHNR and CDR2 FQNEAQ (reference sequence). The CDR3 loop spans 14 amino acids. The ends lost 6 bases at V and 5 bases at J; junction bases unmatched: 7. The CDR3 DNA sequence: TGTGCCAGCAGATCGCGACAGGGGGCTGACGAGCAGTACTTC. Encoded protein: CASRSRQGADEQYF.

The rearrangement links TRBV30 to TRBJ2-1; TRBD2 might be the D (6 bases). CDR1 is GTSNPN, CDR2 SVGIG, per germline (reference sequence). The CDR3 has 13 residues. V was shortened by 4 bases and J by 10 bases, with 17 bases between the two germline ends. The CDR3, as DNA: TGTGCCTGGACCGTAAGCGGCGGGGTGGAGCAGTTCTTC. Its translation: CAWTVSGGVEQFF.

The rearrangement links TRBV5-4 to TRBJ2-7; 7 bases align to TRBD1. Germline V gene lookup returns CDR1 SGHNT and CDR2 YYREEE (reference sequence). V dropped 4 bases and J dropped 3; count of bases not matched to a gene: 10. The CDR3 covers 15 residues. CDR3 in amino acids: CASSKTGTAYYEQYF. The CDR3 DNA reads as TGTGCCAGCAGCAAGACCGGGACAGCTTACTACGAGCAGTACTTC.

The J gene is TRBJ1-5, the V gene TRBV28; 11 nucleotides line up with TRBD1. Germline V gene sequence: CDR1 MDHEN, CDR2 SYDVKM. Trimming took 3 bases from V and 6 from J; bases not matched to a gene: 10. CDR3 length: 17 amino acids. In DNA form, the CDR3 reads TGTGCCAGCAGTTTTTTCGGGACAGGGGGGGTGGCTCAGCCCCAGCATTTT. The encoded protein is CASSFFGTGGVAQPQHF.

The V gene is TRBV5-1, the J gene TRBJ2-5; 12 bases are shared with TRBD1. Germline V gives CDR1 SGHRS, CDR2 YFSETQ. This CDR3 has 15 amino acids. V dropped 4 bases and J dropped 5; count of bases not matched to a gene: 6. CDR3 coding DNA: TGCGCCAGCAGCCGGGGACAGGGGGCTACCGAGACCCAGTACTTC. This gives the protein CASSRGQGATETQYF.

This clone came up a few times. V is TRBV7-2 and J is TRBJ1-2; D remains ambiguous. CDR3 size: 15 residues. V lost 2 bases and J 4 bases, leaving 14 bases between the germline ends. The germline V gene has CDR1 SGHTA and CDR2 FQGNSA. The CDR3 sequence is CASSLLGDGLYGYTF. The DNA of the CDR3 is TGTGCCAGCAGCTTATTGGGCGACGGGCTCTATGGCTACACCTTC.